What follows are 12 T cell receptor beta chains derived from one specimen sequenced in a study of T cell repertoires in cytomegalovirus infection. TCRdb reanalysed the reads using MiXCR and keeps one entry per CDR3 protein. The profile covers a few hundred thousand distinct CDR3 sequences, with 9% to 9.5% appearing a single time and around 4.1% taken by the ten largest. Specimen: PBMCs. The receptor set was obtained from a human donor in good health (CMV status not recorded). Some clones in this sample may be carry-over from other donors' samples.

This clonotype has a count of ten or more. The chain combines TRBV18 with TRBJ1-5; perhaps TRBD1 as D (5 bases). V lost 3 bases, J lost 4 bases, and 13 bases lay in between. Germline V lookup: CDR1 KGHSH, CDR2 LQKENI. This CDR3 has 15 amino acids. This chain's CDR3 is CASSPDSPDNQPQHF. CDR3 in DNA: TGTGCCAGCTCACCCGACAGTCCCGATAATCAGCCCCAGCATTTT.

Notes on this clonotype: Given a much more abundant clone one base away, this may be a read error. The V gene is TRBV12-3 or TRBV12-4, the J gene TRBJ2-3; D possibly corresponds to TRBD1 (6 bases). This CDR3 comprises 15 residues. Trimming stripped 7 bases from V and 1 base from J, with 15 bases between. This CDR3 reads CASNLGTLGTDTQYF. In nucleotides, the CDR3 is TGTGCCAGCAATCTCGGGACACTAGGCACAGATACGCAGTATTTT.

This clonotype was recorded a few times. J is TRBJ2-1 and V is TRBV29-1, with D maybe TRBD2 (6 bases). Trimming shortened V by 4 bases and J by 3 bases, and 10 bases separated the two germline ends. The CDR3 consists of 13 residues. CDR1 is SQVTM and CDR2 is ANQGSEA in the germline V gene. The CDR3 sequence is CSVGGLDYNEQFF. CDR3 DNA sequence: TGCAGCGTTGGGGGACTCGACTACAATGAGCAGTTCTTC.

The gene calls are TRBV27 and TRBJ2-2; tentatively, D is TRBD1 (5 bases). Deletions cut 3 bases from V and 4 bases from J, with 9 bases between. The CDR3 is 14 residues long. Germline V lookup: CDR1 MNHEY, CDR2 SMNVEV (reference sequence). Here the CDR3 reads CASSFRTSTGELFF. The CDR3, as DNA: TGTGCCAGCAGTTTTAGGACAAGCACCGGGGAGCTGTTTTTT.

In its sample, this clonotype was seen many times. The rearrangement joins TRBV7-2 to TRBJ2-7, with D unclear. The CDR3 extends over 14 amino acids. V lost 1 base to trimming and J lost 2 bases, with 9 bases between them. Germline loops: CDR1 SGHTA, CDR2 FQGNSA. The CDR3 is CASSLEPPPYEQYF. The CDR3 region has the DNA TGTGCCAGCAGCTTAGAACCCCCCCCCTACGAGCAGTACTTC.

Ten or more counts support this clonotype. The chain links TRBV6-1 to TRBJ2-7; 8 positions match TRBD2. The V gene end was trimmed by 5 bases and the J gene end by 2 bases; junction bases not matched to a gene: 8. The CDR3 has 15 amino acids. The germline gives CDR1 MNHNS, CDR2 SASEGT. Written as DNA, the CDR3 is TGTGCCAGCAGTACCAACACGGGAGGGACCTACGAGCAGTACTTC. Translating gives CASSTNTGGTYEQYF.

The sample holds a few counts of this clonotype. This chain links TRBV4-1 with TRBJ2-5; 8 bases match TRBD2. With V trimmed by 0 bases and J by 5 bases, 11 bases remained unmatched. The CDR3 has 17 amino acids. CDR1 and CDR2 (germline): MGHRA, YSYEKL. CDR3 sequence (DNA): TGCGCCAGCAGCCAAGACAAGCGGGAGAGGACATCGGAGACCCAGTACTTC. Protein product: CASSQDKRERTSETQYF.

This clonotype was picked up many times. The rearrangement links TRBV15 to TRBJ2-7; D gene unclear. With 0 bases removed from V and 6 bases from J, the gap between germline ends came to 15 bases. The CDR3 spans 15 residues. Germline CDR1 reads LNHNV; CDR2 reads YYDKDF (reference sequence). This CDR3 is CATSREVSLPGEQYF. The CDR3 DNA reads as TGTGCCACCAGCAGAGAAGTTTCCCTTCCAGGCGAGCAGTACTTC.

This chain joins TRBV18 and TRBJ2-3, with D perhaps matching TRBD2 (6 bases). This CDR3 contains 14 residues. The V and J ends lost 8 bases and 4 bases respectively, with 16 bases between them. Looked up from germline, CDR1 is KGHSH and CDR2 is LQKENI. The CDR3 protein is CASAPPGGPDTQYF. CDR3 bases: TGTGCCAGCGCCCCACCCGGGGGTCCAGATACGCAGTATTTT. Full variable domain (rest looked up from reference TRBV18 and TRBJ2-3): NAGVMQNPRHLVRRRGQEARLRCSPMKGHSHVYWYRQLPEEGLKFMVYLQKENIIDESGMPKERFSAEFPKEGPSILRIQQVVRGDSAAYFCASAPPGGPDTQYFGPGTRLTVL.

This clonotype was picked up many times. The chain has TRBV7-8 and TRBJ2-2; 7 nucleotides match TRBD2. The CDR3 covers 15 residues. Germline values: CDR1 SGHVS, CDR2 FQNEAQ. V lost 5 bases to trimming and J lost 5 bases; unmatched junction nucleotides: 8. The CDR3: CASSDSGVRTGELFF. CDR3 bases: TGTGCCAGCAGCGACAGCGGGGTCCGGACCGGGGAGCTGTTTTTT.

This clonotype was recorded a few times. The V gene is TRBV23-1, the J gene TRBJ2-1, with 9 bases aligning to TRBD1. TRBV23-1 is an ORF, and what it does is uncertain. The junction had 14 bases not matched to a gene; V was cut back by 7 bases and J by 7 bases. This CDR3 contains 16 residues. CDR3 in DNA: TGCGCCAGCAACCAAGACGGGACAGGGAAAGTGAATGAGCAGTTCTTC. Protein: CASNQDGTGKVNEQFF.

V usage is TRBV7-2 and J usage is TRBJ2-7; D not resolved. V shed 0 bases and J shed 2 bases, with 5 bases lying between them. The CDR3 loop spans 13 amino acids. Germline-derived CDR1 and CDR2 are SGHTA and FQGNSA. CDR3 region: CASSLALPYEQYF. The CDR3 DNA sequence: TGTGCCAGCAGCTTAGCACTGCCCTACGAGCAGTACTTC.